This section outlines one T cell receptor (beta chain) sequence together with its context. The antigen is unknown. The germline gene is not matched at one end of the junction; a read error may be the cause. Every one of the donors was a Caucasian adult that lived in Nashville, Tennessee. The data originate from a study of shared clonotypes between healthy human individuals. In the study overall: Donors had three CD4 naive, three CD4 memory, two CD8 naive and one CD8 memory plate apiece.

The data were produced by immunoSEQ multiplex PCR, yet TCRdb's version contains in-frame clones alone and is incomplete. The sample holds millions of clones; more than 90% are singletons and the top ten take roughly 0.15%. Study observations and caveats: Non-shared clonotypes showed lower generation probabilities than clonotypes common to all four donors. Naive subsets typically showed greater estimated richness than memory subsets.

From germline, CDR1 is LNHDA and CDR2 SQIVND (reference sequence). The length of the CDR3 is 16 residues. The receptor's source is a man between 18 and 29 years old in good health. Sequencing was done on a sample of naive CD4+ T cells sorted from blood. Described subset: CD45RA+ positively selected. The rearrangement uses TRBV19 and TRBJ1-1; a weak D match, TRBD1 (6 bases). Written as DNA, the CDR3 is TGTGCCAGTAGCATAGGGACATCAAAGGGGAACACTGAAGCTTTCTTT. Amino acids: CASSIGTSKGNTEAFF.